This T cell receptor beta chain originates from a study of shared T cell receptors in the human thymus. CDR1 and CDR2 (germline): MDHEN, SYDVKM. This CDR3 contains 15 residues. V was shortened by 4 bases and J by 0 bases, with 9 bases between the two germline ends. Using immunoSEQ multiplex PCR, the repertoire was profiled, and TCRdb retains in-frame clones only, with some absent. The sample contains more than 300,000 clones, around 95% of which appear only once. This chain joins TRBV28 and TRBJ1-4, with a weak D call TRBD1 (5 bases). The sample consisted of thymocytes. The receptor comes from a human donor. Here the CDR3 DNA reads TGTGCCAGCAGTTCTCCGGGACCAACTAATGAAAAACTGTTTTTT. Translated, it gives CASSSPGPTNEKLFF.